Listed here are 15 T cell receptor beta chains from one sample, sequenced in a study of response to subunit inactivated influenza vaccine. TCRdb re-called the RT-PCR reads through MiXCR, storing one row per CDR3 protein. The data show 610,000 or so distinct CDR3 sequences, with 13% to 15% seen just once and roughly 11% held by the top ten. This material consisted of PBMCs from blood, taken 11 to 12 days after vaccination. These receptor sequences come from a man between 45 and 60 years old who received an inactivated influenza vaccine.

CDR3 DNA sequence: TGTGCCAGCAGTCCCTTGGGGGGCTTCAATGAGCAGTTCTTC. Translated: CASSPLGGFNEQFF. The chain carries TRBV12-3 or TRBV12-4 and TRBJ2-1; possibly TRBD1 or TRBD2 for D (6 bases each). Trimming cost V 5 bases and J 6 bases, with 14 bases left between them. The CDR3 length is 14 residues.

This chain connects TRBV6-2 or TRBV6-3 to TRBJ2-6; D remains unclear. The length of the CDR3 is 15 residues. V was pared by 1 base and J by 0 bases, with 4 bases between. The V gene's germline CDR1 is MNHEY and CDR2 SVGEGT. The CDR3 DNA sequence: TGTGCCAGCAGTTACTACAGCTCTGGGGCCAACGTCCTGACTTTC. The encoded protein is CASSYYSSGANVLTF.

The V call is TRBV29-1, the J call TRBJ2-5, with D perhaps TRBD1 (6 bases). This CDR3 spans 15 amino acids. Trimming took 6 bases from V and 4 from J, leaving 21 bases between them. Germline values: CDR1 SQVTM, CDR2 ANQGSEA. CDR3 DNA: TGCAGCGTGGACCTGGACAGAGTGAAATTAGAGACCCAGTACTTC. Translating it yields CSVDLDRVKLETQYF.

The table lists this clonotype with a few counts. The chain employs TRBV24-1 and TRBJ2-1; TRBD2 is a possible D gene (5 bases). Trimming cost V 3 bases and J 1 base, with 12 bases left between them. The CDR3 has 16 amino acids. Germline-derived CDR1 and CDR2 are KGHDR and SFDVKD. DNA for the CDR3: TGTGCCACCAGTGATATGGCGGGCCCGTCCTACAATGAGCAGTTCTTC. Amino acids: CATSDMAGPSYNEQFF.

This clonotype was observed a few times. The V call is TRBV5-1, the J call TRBJ2-3; no clear D gene. The V end was cut by 0 bases, the J end by 2 bases, with 13 bases between. The CDR3 totals 16 residues. Germline V CDR1 and CDR2: SGHRS, YFSETQ. CDR3 DNA: TGCGCCAGCAGCTTGGGTTCCGCCTCGCCCACAGATACGCAGTATTTT. Residues: CASSLGSASPTDTQYF.

The table lists this clonotype with many counts. CDR3 region: CASSRGQGEGYTF. CDR3 coding DNA: TGTGCCAGCAGCCGGGGACAGGGAGAGGGCTACACCTTC. V is TRBV7-3 and J is TRBJ1-2, with TRBD1 matching over 9 bases. The CDR3 contains 13 residues. J lost 8 bases, V lost 5 bases, and 6 bases had no gene match. CDR1 and CDR2 from the germline V gene are SGHTA and FQGTGA.

The genes are TRBV5-1 and TRBJ2-5; 8 bases line up with TRBD2. The germline gives CDR1 SGHRS, CDR2 YFSETQ. V shed 1 base, J shed 4 bases, and the junction held 9 bases outside the gene matches. CDR3 length: 16 residues. In DNA, the CDR3 is TGCGCCAGCAGCTTGATATCCGGGAGGGGCCGAGAGACCCAGTACTTC. Translating it yields CASSLISGRGRETQYF.

The chain links TRBV5-1 to TRBJ2-1, with 14 bases matching TRBD2. Germline values: CDR1 SGHRS, CDR2 YFSETQ. The CDR3 covers 19 residues. Germline trimming cut 2 bases from V and 2 bases from J; bases unmatched to any gene: 9. CDR3 coding DNA: TGCGCCAGCAGCTTACCCGGACTAGCGGGAGGTTTTACCTACAATGAGCAGTTCTTC. This encodes CASSLPGLAGGFTYNEQFF.

V gene TRBV12-3 or TRBV12-4 combines with J gene TRBJ2-2; D uncertain. V lost 5 bases, J lost 2 bases, and 12 bases lay in between. The CDR3 covers 15 residues. CDR3 sequence: CASSTRARNTGELFF. The CDR3 DNA sequence: TGTGCCAGCAGTACGCGCGCACGTAACACCGGGGAGCTGTTTTTT.

This sequence joins TRBV20-1 and TRBJ2-5; 12 bases map to TRBD2. This CDR3 has 15 amino acids. Trimming took 0 bases from V and 5 from J; bases not matched to a gene: 4. The germline V gene has CDR1 DFQATT and CDR2 SNEGSKA (reference sequence). The CDR3: CSARDLAGGRETQYF. The CDR3 bases are TGCAGTGCTAGAGATCTAGCGGGAGGGCGGGAGACCCAGTACTTC.

The J gene is TRBJ2-3, the V gene TRBV10-3; either TRBD1 or TRBD2 may fit D (5 bases each). The ends were cut back, 3 bases at V and 0 bases at J, with 10 bases in the middle. The CDR3 loop spans 15 amino acids. Germline V lookup: CDR1 ENHRY, CDR2 SYGVKD. CDR3 loop: CAISDLRDSTDTQYF. CDR3 coding DNA: TGTGCCATCAGTGACTTAAGGGACAGCACAGATACGCAGTATTTT.

This clonotype occurred many times. The genes are TRBV7-9 and TRBJ1-2; D may be TRBD1 (5 bases). Germline V gives CDR1 SEHNR, CDR2 FQNEAQ (reference sequence). This CDR3 has 12 amino acids. Trimming stripped 6 bases from V and 4 bases from J, with 9 bases between. The CDR3 DNA reads TGTGCCAGCAGTCGCGACAGCTATGGCTACACCTTC. Its translation: CASSRDSYGYTF.

This clonotype appeared a few times. This chain joins TRBV7-8 and TRBJ1-4, with TRBD1 matching over 8 bases. The germline V gene encodes CDR1 SGHVS and CDR2 FQNEAQ. The CDR3 extends over 14 amino acids. V shed 5 bases, J shed 7 bases, and the junction held 6 bases outside the gene matches. Here the CDR3 DNA reads TGTGCCAGCAGCACGTCAGGGGGCCCTGAAAAACTGTTTTTT. Translated: CASSTSGGPEKLFF.

There are a few counts of this clonotype. This sequence joins TRBV6-2 or TRBV6-3 and TRBJ1-1, with D possibly being TRBD1 (5 bases). Germline V gene lookup returns CDR1 MNHEY and CDR2 SVGEGT. This CDR3 comprises 10 residues. Trimming removed 9 bases at V and 7 bases at J, with 9 bases between. For the CDR3, the DNA is TGTGCCAGAGTGGGGGGTGAAGCTTTCTTT. It translates to CARVGGEAFF.

This clonotype was seen many times. CDR3 sequence: CASSSTAASYGYTF. The CDR3 nucleotides read TGTGCCAGCAGTTCGACAGCCGCTAGCTATGGCTACACCTTC. The chain recombines TRBV6-5 with TRBJ1-2, with D perhaps matching TRBD1 (5 bases). This CDR3 spans 14 amino acids. CDR1 and CDR2 from the germline V gene are MNHEY and SVGAGI. Trimming left V 4 bases short and J 4 bases short, with 13 bases between.